The 15 T cell receptor beta chains below come from one sample, sequenced in a study of cytomegalovirus exposure and HLA in healthy donors. Vbeta (60) and Jbeta (13) primers were used in the PCR. The table came from immunoSEQ multiplex PCR; TCRdb's copy has only in-frame clones and leaves some out. There are around 200,000 clones in the sample; more than 75% occur only once, and less than 0.85% lies in the top ten. Sample: PBMCs. Receptors were obtained from a woman aged 18-30 years in good health and CMV-seronegative.

V and J are TRBV6-6 and TRBJ2-6, with 8 bases matching TRBD1. CDR1 is MNHNY and CDR2 is SVGAGI in the germline V gene (reference sequence). V lost 4 bases, J lost 4 bases, and 6 bases stayed unmatched. The CDR3 has 16 residues. CDR3 nucleotides: TGTGCCAGCAGTTCTCGACAGGGGTCCGGGGCCAACGTCCTGACTTTC. Its protein product is CASSSRQGSGANVLTF.

This chain uses TRBV19 with TRBJ2-5, with D hard to call. Trimming left V 0 bases short and J 1 base short, with 3 bases between. CDR3 length: 13 amino acids. Germline V gene data show CDR1 as LNHDA and CDR2 as SQIVND (reference sequence). CDR3 nucleotide sequence: TGTGCCAGTAGTATAGATCTCCAAGAGACCCAGTACTTC. Its protein is CASSIDLQETQYF.

V is TRBV7-8 and J is TRBJ2-7, with 7 bases that match TRBD1. The germline V gene has CDR1 SGHVS and CDR2 FQNEAQ. V gave up 1 base and J gave up 5 bases; unmatched junction bases: 5. This CDR3 contains 14 residues. This chain's CDR3 is CASSLGAGGNEQYF. DNA of the CDR3: TGTGCCAGCAGCTTAGGTGCAGGGGGTAACGAGCAGTACTTC.

V gene TRBV5-4 combines with J gene TRBJ2-4, with a tentative D call TRBD1 (7 bases). The CDR3 contains 17 residues. V lost 4 bases and J lost 6, with 23 bases in between. Germline-derived CDR1 and CDR2 are SGHNT and YYREEE (reference sequence). CDR3 region: CASSGGTALPDVNIQYF. For the CDR3, the DNA is TGTGCCAGCAGCGGAGGGACAGCGCTACCCGATGTAAACATTCAGTACTTC.

The chain couples TRBV27 to TRBJ2-1, with TRBD2 matching over 10 bases. The CDR3 length is 18 residues. Losses at the gene ends were 3 bases for V and 0 bases for J; bases not matched to a gene: 8. The germline V gene has CDR1 MNHEY and CDR2 SMNVEV (reference sequence). CDR3 protein: CASSLYSGRLNSYNEQFF. The CDR3 region has the DNA TGTGCCAGCAGTTTGTATAGCGGGAGGTTAAACTCCTACAATGAGCAGTTCTTC.

CDR3 DNA: TGTGCCAGCAGTTCAGGTGAAAAACTGTTTTTT. This encodes CASSSGEKLFF. V usage is TRBV27 and J usage is TRBJ1-4; no definite D call. Trimming stripped 4 bases from V and 7 bases from J, with 4 bases between. The germline V gene has CDR1 MNHEY and CDR2 SMNVEV (reference sequence). The CDR3 is 11 amino acids.

The V and J genes are TRBV19 and TRBJ2-5; D perhaps matches TRBD2 (6 bases). The CDR3 loop spans 14 amino acids. Germline CDR1 LNHDA, CDR2 SQIVND (reference sequence). V lost 6 bases, J lost 4 bases, and 15 bases lay in between. CDR3 loop: CASREGGVGETQYF. The CDR3 bases are TGTGCCAGTAGGGAGGGCGGTGTAGGAGAGACCCAGTACTTC.

The gene calls are TRBV5-1 and TRBJ2-1; 11 bases are a match to TRBD2. This CDR3 region has 18 residues. Germline CDR1 reads SGHRS; CDR2 reads YFSETQ. J lost 0 bases, V lost 3 bases, and 8 bases had no gene match. The chain's CDR3 is CASSSRLAGGSSYNEQFF. The CDR3 DNA follows: TGCGCCAGCAGCTCCCGATTAGCGGGGGGGAGCTCCTACAATGAGCAGTTCTTC.

The rearrangement links TRBV6-6 to TRBJ1-2; 7 bases are a match to TRBD1. This CDR3 contains 15 residues. V lost 7 bases, J lost 2 bases, and 10 bases stayed unmatched. In germline, CDR1 is MNHNY, CDR2 SVGAGI (reference sequence). DNA of the CDR3: TGTGCCAGCACTCCGCCGGGACAGACCAACTATGGCTACACCTTC. Amino acids: CASTPPGQTNYGYTF.

This clone occurred a few times. The gene calls are TRBV2 and TRBJ1-3, with 10 bases identical to TRBD1. The V segment lost 5 bases and the J segment 0 bases; nucleotides outside the gene matches: 7. The CDR3 loop spans 17 amino acids. Germline lookup yields CDR1 SNHLY and CDR2 FYNNEI. CDR3: CASSNIRDRGSGNTIYF. CDR3 nucleotide sequence: TGTGCCAGCAGTAACATCCGGGACAGGGGCTCTGGAAACACCATATATTTT.

The rearrangement joins TRBV10-3 to TRBJ2-7, with TRBD1 matching 9 bases. Trimming took 3 bases from V and 6 from J; bases not matched to a gene: 9. The CDR3 contains 15 residues. Germline CDR1 and CDR2: ENHRY and SYGVKD. CDR3 sequence (DNA): TGTGCCATCAGTGATGGGACAGGGCGTGACGGCGAGCAGTACTTC. Residues: CAISDGTGRDGEQYF.

This clone was picked up a small number of times. The CDR3 DNA reads as TGTGCCAGCAGCTTGGCGGTTATGGGAACCCCCGAGGGCTATGGCTACACCTTC. It is translated as CASSLAVMGTPEGYGYTF. The rearrangement uses TRBV5-4 and TRBJ1-2; D is undetermined. Looked up from germline, CDR1 is SGHNT and CDR2 is YYREEE (reference sequence). Trimming stripped 0 bases from V and 4 bases from J, with 22 bases between. This CDR3 is 18 amino acids long.

The CDR3 DNA reads TGTGCCAGTAGTATCGGGACACCGAACTATGGCTACACCTTC. Translated: CASSIGTPNYGYTF. The chain has TRBV19 and TRBJ1-2; weak D call: TRBD1 (6 bases). The V end lost 3 bases, the J end lost 2 bases, and 10 bases lay between the germline ends. This CDR3 contains 14 residues. Looked up from germline, CDR1 is LNHDA and CDR2 is SQIVND (reference sequence).

This chain joins TRBV11-2 and TRBJ1-2; 8 nucleotides agree with TRBD1. The CDR3 totals 16 residues. Germline CDR1 is SGHAT and CDR2 is FQNNGV. Trimming removed 4 bases from V and 6 bases from J; junction bases left unmatched: 13. The CDR3 is CASSSRRQGPGDGYTF. In nucleotides, the CDR3 is TGTGCCAGCAGCTCAAGGAGACAGGGGCCTGGGGATGGCTACACCTTC.

This clone showed up just a few times. This chain joins TRBV6-5 and TRBJ1-1; D unclear. Germline assignment: CDR1 MNHEY and CDR2 SVGAGI. The V gene lost 2 bases and the J gene lost 5 bases, with 9 bases spanning the gap. This CDR3 spans 13 amino acids. The CDR3: CASSYGSGTEAFF. CDR3 nucleotide sequence: TGTGCCAGCAGTTACGGGTCCGGGACTGAAGCTTTCTTT.